This T cell receptor beta chain was obtained from a study of blood T cell repertoires in COVID-19. The overall study: COVID-19 samples collected from the United States, Italy and Spain covered acute and convalescent phases. Nucleic acid was either cDNA or gDNA, and it came from T cells, B-cell-depleted T cells, or PBMCs.

CDR3 size: 16 residues. The V and J ends lost 3 bases and 4 bases, in that order; junction bases with no gene match: 9. CDR1 is MNHEY, CDR2 SMNVEV, per germline (reference sequence). Per the study methods: Using reference gene primer amplification, nucleated cell counts were estimated. Profiling relied on immunoSEQ multiplex PCR, and the TCRdb table lists in-frame clones only, not all of them. V, J and clone size reflect that table, while D and trimming were determined from the DNA. Of approximately 250,000 clones in the sample, roughly 80% were seen once. The sequencing input was peripheral blood. The chain combines TRBV27 with TRBJ1-2, with 9 bases matching TRBD1. The clonotype comes from a man aged 55 to 70 with acute or convalescent COVID-19. The CDR3 nucleotides are TGTGCCAGCAGTTTGGATCGGGACAGGGTGCCCTATGGCTACACCTTC. This sequence encodes CASSLDRDRVPYGYTF.